The source of this TCR beta chain is a study of cytomegalovirus exposure and HLA in healthy donors (TCRdb year 2017). About the study as a whole: In an earlier analysis of about 560 of the donors, under 300 Gb of sequence data and 90 million to 120 million unique TCR beta sequences from 180 million or so T cells were reported. An early release covering roughly 580 HLA-typed donors comprised approximately 300 gigabases of sequencing data and roughly 85 million unique TCR sequences. The genetic ancestry cluster associated with self-reported Caucasian donors included 70% to 85% of the 398 genotyped donors. The aim of the study was to test whether cataloging public T cell receptors could identify signatures of past pathogen exposure. The study profiled the T cell repertoires of 500 to 800 subjects by immunosequencing and related them to cytomegalovirus serostatus. In addition to the first cohort of 666 subjects, a separate validation cohort of 130 or so different subjects was used. To predict cytomegalovirus infection status, the study brought together high-throughput TCR immunosequencing, statistical association of individual TCRs with disease status, and machine learning. In a later analysis, previously published TCR beta repertoires from 500 to 750 donors were re-analyzed and high-resolution HLA genotyping was added so that TCR occurrence patterns could be studied. In the later analysis, no new phenotypic data were used to find candidate immune exposures; instead, reliance was placed on TCR beta sequences and their occurrence across donors. An earlier analysis of several hundred of the donors applied high-throughput TCR beta sequencing to assess whether each TCR beta V gene segment acted as functional or pseudogenic. Donor age, sex, ethnicity and CMV serostatus were compiled alongside the repertoire data. A later genetic analysis took genome-wide SNP genotypes for about 55% of the 666 donors and used that subset as a discovery cohort. All discovery cohort repertoires had been generated using a single sequencing platform. Class I and class II HLA loci were covered by the typing at four-digit resolution. Typing coverage differed by locus: A, B, C, DRB1 and DQB1 were typed in about 620-640 donors, DQA1 in about 560, DPA1 in around 600, and DPB1 in 400 to 490. Several DR-DQ haplotypes were handled as single units for association and clustering because linkage in the cohort was strong. On average, roughly 240,000 unique TCR beta nucleotide sequences were sequenced per donor among a few hundred genotyped donors of the cohort, with 15% to 20% of those sequences being non-productive.

General findings and caveats noted by the study authors: Because counts were too low, roughly 18 rarely observed V segments, including chromosome 9 orphons, were left out of the earlier analysis of 500 to 750 of the donors. Correlated functional status among segregating V segments might reflect linkage disequilibrium, but an unknown experimental factor could not be ruled out. A later analysis found that most CMV-associated TCR beta chains appeared HLA-restricted, with HLA associations seemingly driven largely by CMV exposure. The study listed 150 to 200 TCR beta chains as associated with cytomegalovirus. Because HLA typing was missing for some donors at each locus, association tests included only the typed subset. The presence/absence analyses assumed that sequencing depth was roughly uniform across donors, and that assumption may not be true. In a later genetic analysis, a missense DCLRE1C variant was associated with V-gene and J-gene trimming of TCR beta chains, and the association was replicated in an independent cohort. In vitro tests confirmed that a few of the cytomegalovirus-associated TCR beta chains recognize cytomegalovirus antigens. When HLA alleles, especially DR and DQ, strongly co-occurred, attributing TCR associations to individual alleles was difficult. CMV serostatus was the only immune exposure information available for the cohort. According to a later analysis, parvovirus B19, influenza, CMV and Epstein-Barr virus appeared linked to several top co-occurrence clusters. According to the authors, the approach could potentially be generalized to other disease states and immunological phenotypes. A later analysis found that TCR association rates varied across HLA loci, with DRB1 alleles showing the most associated TCRs and HLA-C alleles the fewest. Because the 87-base-pair reads could not distinguish some IMGT-functional V segments, including TRBV6-2 and TRBV6-3, those segments were excluded. Broadly in line with IMGT annotations, most TCR beta V segments showed up in productive rearrangements about 87% or about 30% of the time in an earlier analysis of approximately 640 of the donors. Cytomegalovirus status was reported to be diagnosed by the classifier with high specificity and sensitivity in both the original and validation cohorts. A further reported finding was that TCR beta sequences accurately predicted the HLA-A and HLA-B alleles for most subjects in the first cohort. Most TCR sequences were seen in very few donors, while some public TCRs were found in many individuals. Specific HLA alleles were associated with over 15,000 TCR beta sequences at a false discovery rate of 0.05 in a later analysis. A later analysis found that HLA-associated TCR beta chains were more clonally expanded and had lower generation probabilities than equally common non-associated chains. Only TCR beta chains were sequenced in this cohort, and the absence of alpha or paired-chain data limited detectable features. A cluster of highly shared sequence variants was judged likely to be a technical artifact of the sequencing pipeline. Compared with the roughly 710-donor mean, donors in an Asian-associated ancestry cluster had fewer N-insertions in productive TCRs, according to a later genetic analysis.

For this chain, trimming is 4 bases at the V end and 2 bases at the J end, and the number of junction bases without a gene match is 9. CDR1 and CDR2 were assigned from the germline V gene as SGHNT and YENEEA. The CDR3 runs 17 residues from the cysteine to the phenylalanine. The sequence is cut down to CDR3 DNA, 51 bases in frame from base 1. On this clone: Which antigen it targets is not known. The sample holds no much larger clone one base away, and base qualities are not on file.

The cohort consisted of hundreds of healthy bone marrow donors. At the time of sampling, every cohort member was nominally healthy, though immune exposures that went unrecorded were likely present. The donor was CMV seronegative and belonged to the group of around 350 seronegative cohort members. Each donor provided a peripheral blood sample, and peripheral blood mononuclear cells were used for TCR beta sequencing. The Qiagen DNeasy Blood Extraction Kit was used to extract genomic DNA from the blood cell samples. Libraries were constructed by the immunoSEQ multiplex PCR assay. A mixture of 60 forward primers for TCR Vbeta segments and 13 reverse primers for TCR Jbeta segments was used in the multiplex PCR. The CDR3 region of rearranged TCR beta genes was amplified from genomic DNA by a multiplex PCR assay. Amplified TCR beta libraries were sequenced as 87-base-pair reads on the Illumina HiSeq System. On the study's bioinformatics: A later analysis counted about 80 million unique TCR beta chains across the 550 to 750 repertoires, and around 9.9 million of these chains were shared by at least two donors. A nearest-neighbor algorithm error-corrected the raw reads and collapsed the reads into unique sequences, merging closely related sequences to remove PCR and sequencing errors. V, D and J gene segments were assigned by aligning CDR3 sequences to IMGT reference sequences. Each retained sequence needed at least a six-nucleotide match to both a V gene segment and a J gene segment. A rearrangement was called productive if the CDR3 had no stop codons and remained in frame with V and J, and every other rearrangement was called non-productive. Following IMGT convention, CDR3 was defined as the stretch from the second conserved V-encoded cysteine up to the conserved J-encoded phenylalanine. In an earlier analysis of around 640 of the donors, sequences lacking an unambiguous match to a single V gene segment were excluded. An earlier analysis of fewer than 750 of the donors classified V segments as functional when productive rearrangements were above 56.7% and as segregating when the standard deviation between donors was above 5%. A statistical classification framework was built to diagnose cytomegalovirus status from the catalog of TCR beta chain sequences. A later analysis assigned V and J genes by comparing TCR nucleotide sequences with IMGT/GENE-DB human TR gene sequences. A later analysis assigned CDR3 sequences and most-parsimonious VDJ recombination scenarios with the TCRdist pipeline. In a later analysis, every TCR beta chain was defined by the combination of its CDR3 amino acid sequence and its V-gene family, and reads without a unique V-gene family were dropped. As a way to deal with suspected cross-contamination and a sequencing artifact, a later analysis dropped 450 to 600 nucleotide sequences that were highly shared and had low generation probability. In a later analysis, a clonal expansion index was calculated for each public chain from normalized within-repertoire ranks of inferred template counts. Generation probabilities in a later analysis came from a VDJ recombination model fitted to out-of-frame rearrangements, and those results were checked against IGoR. A later analysis scored TCR-TCR, TCR-HLA and TCR-CMV co-occurrence with hypergeometric tests, applying a repertoire-size bias correction to TCR pairs. To estimate false discovery rates, a later analysis permuted the HLA or CMV assignments 20 times. In a later analysis, co-occurring TCRs were grouped with DBSCAN, and TCRdist sequence similarity was added when clustering was performed within HLA-allele-positive subsets. Repertoires with fewer than 30,000 or more than 120,000 public chains were left out of co-occurrence clustering, as were about five repertoires with anomalous nucleotide sharing. This immuneACCESS table, as held by TCRdb, lists in-frame sequences with V and J called but not all clones. Of the missing ones, under half trace to an unresolved V gene in checked studies; the others have no known cause. V, J and clone size are those of that table, while D and trimming were read from the DNA. The sample table holds 150,000 to 200,000 clones, of which roughly 79% were seen once. In total, the top ten clones hold 1% of the sample.

The sequence derives from a woman aged 40 to 50 in good health and CMV-seronegative. The sequencing input was PBMCs. Recombination linked TRBV11-3 to TRBJ2-3, with 10 middle bases fitting TRBD2. The CDR3 region: CASSSSLAGAHTDTQYF. The bases read TGTGCCAGCAGCTCTTCCCTAGCGGGAGCCCACACAGATACGCAGTATTTT.